These 2 T cell receptor beta chains came from one sample sequenced in a study of T cell changes during pregnancy in multiple sclerosis. Measured with immunoSEQ multiplex PCR; TCRdb has only the in-frame clones, and not every one. In the table there are approximately 90,000 clones, approximately 92% of which are singletons. This material consisted of peripheral blood, taken after pregnancy. These receptors were taken from a female donor with multiple sclerosis, enrolled in a pregnancy study.

This clone has just one count. The chain links TRBV6-4 to TRBJ2-1; maybe TRBD2 (6 bases). The V end lost 6 bases, the J end lost 4 bases, and 13 bases lay between the germline ends. Looked up from germline, CDR1 is MRHNA and CDR2 is SNTAGT. This CDR3 comprises 14 residues. The CDR3 DNA follows: TGTGCCAGCAGAATGTACGGGGGTTACAATGAGCAGTTCTTC. Amino acid sequence: CASRMYGGYNEQFF.

V and J are TRBV6-5 and TRBJ2-5; 9 nucleotides line up with TRBD1. Losses at the gene ends were 7 bases for V and 4 bases for J; bases not matched to a gene: 7. Germline CDR1 MNHEY, CDR2 SVGAGI. The CDR3 sequence is 14 residues long. CDR3 sequence (DNA): TGTGCCAGCAACGACAGGGACAGGGTAGAGACCCAGTACTTC. Its translation: CASNDRDRVETQYF.